The entry below describes one T cell receptor beta chain. This specimen comes from a study of blood T cell repertoires in COVID-19. Study in general: Material from acute and convalescent COVID-19 was sourced from the United States, Italy and Spain.

Participants' reported clinical history set cohort assignment. Two negative PCRs, clearance, or symptom resolution had been documented for recovered Cohort 3 donors. Germline assignment: CDR1 SEHNR and CDR2 FQNEAQ (reference sequence). This CDR3 region has 16 residues. V was shortened by 2 bases and J by 2 bases, with 16 bases between the two germline ends. In the original analysis: Amplification of reference gene primers was used by the study to estimate nucleated cell counts. Clones were sequenced by immunoSEQ multiplex PCR, and TCRdb holds only the in-frame ones, with some missing. V and J calls and clone size follow that table, whereas D and trimming were derived from the DNA. Of about 310,000 clones listed, roughly 87% were seen once; the top ten hold approximately 9%.

The genes are TRBV7-9 and TRBJ2-7, with D perhaps matching TRBD2 (5 bases). The clonotype originates from a woman aged 18-29 years who had recovered from COVID-19. Sequenced sample: PBMCs or T cells enriched from blood (not recorded which). CDR3 DNA sequence: TGTGCCAGCAGCTTAAATGGCGGGCAGAACGCCTACGAGCAGTACTTC. It encodes CASSLNGGQNAYEQYF.